Sequencing of this T cell receptor beta chain was carried out in a study of beta chain features in type 1 diabetes. Study-level information: Sorted cells from all samples, numbering roughly 100,000,000, were examined. Findings of the study overall: Type 1 diabetes patients showed a moderate but significant shortening of TCRB CDR3s in all four CD4+ subsets.

Germline V lookup: CDR1 MDHEN, CDR2 SYDVKM. The CDR3 has 15 residues. Trimming removed 3 bases from V and 0 bases from J, with 6 bases in between. All of the isolated RNA was reverse transcribed, so expressed TCRB transcripts were sequenced. Data came from immunoSEQ multiplex PCR; TCRdb stores just in-frame clones and leaves some out. The table includes around 500,000 clones, approximately 28% detected once. Averaging approximately 0.11 L, one heparinised blood draw was given by each donor. This clone was observed a handful of times. Antigen unknown. Source material: naive CD4+ T cells from blood. The TCR was taken from a man aged 18 to 29 in good health. The V gene is TRBV28, the J gene TRBJ2-6; D unclear. The chain's CDR3 is CASSFAASGANVLTF. The CDR3 DNA reads TGTGCCAGCAGTTTCGCGGCCTCTGGGGCCAACGTCCTGACTTTC.